This T cell receptor beta chain emerged from a study of blood T cell repertoires in COVID-19. Germline lookup yields CDR1 GTSNPN and CDR2 SVGIG (reference sequence). This CDR3 comprises 15 residues. V shed 4 bases and J 4 bases; nucleotides not matched to a gene: 11. Original processing methods: It was from reference gene primer amplification that nucleated cell counts were estimated. Profiled with immunoSEQ multiplex PCR; TCRdb holds only in-frame clones, not every one. V and J calls and clone size come straight from that table; D and trimming were deduced from the DNA. The sample carries approximately 350,000 clones, around 83% recorded once.

J is TRBJ2-3 and V is TRBV30, with TRBD2 matching over 7 bases. Sequencing was performed on peripheral blood. The clonotype was recovered from a man between 25 and 39 years old with active or convalescent COVID-19. The CDR3 region has the DNA TGTGCCTGGACTAGCGGAAAGGTGTGGGCAGATACGCAGTATTTT. As protein: CAWTSGKVWADTQYF.